This T cell receptor beta chain was sequenced in a study of blood T cell repertoires in COVID-19. Study-wide context: Material from acute and convalescent COVID-19 was sourced from the United States, Italy and Spain. Sources were T cells, B-cell-depleted T cells, or PBMCs; the material itself was cDNA or gDNA.

In the original analysis: For nucleated cells, counts were estimated from reference gene primer amplification. Profiling relied on immunoSEQ multiplex PCR, and the TCRdb table lists in-frame clones only, not all of them. D and trimming come from the DNA, and the V and J calls and clone size come from that table. Of around 80,000 clones in the sample, about nine tenths were seen once. Germline V gene data show CDR1 as LGHNA and CDR2 as YNFKEQ. The CDR3 covers 12 residues. The trim removed 11 bases at V and 2 bases at J, leaving 5 bases unmatched. The chain employs TRBV4-2 and TRBJ2-7; 8 nucleotides align to TRBD2. Source material: peripheral blood. This clonotype was obtained from a woman older than 75 with acute or convalescent COVID-19. The CDR3 reads CASSGSTYEQYF. In nucleotides, the CDR3 is TGTGCCTCTAGCGGGTCTACCTACGAGCAGTACTTC.